One and the same sample provided the 11 T cell receptor beta chains below, sequenced in a study of T cell responses to AZD1222 COVID-19 vaccine. The data were produced by immunoSEQ multiplex PCR, yet TCRdb's version contains in-frame clones alone and is incomplete. This table holds about 140,000 clones, approximately 90% found once. This specimen consisted of peripheral blood, obtained on day 0 of AZD1222 vaccination. The receptors shown here come from an adult in good health.

V is TRBV6-2 or TRBV6-3 and J is TRBJ1-5; 9 nucleotides agree with TRBD1. V was clipped by 0 bases and J by 7 bases; unmatched bases: 7. CDR1 is MNHEY and CDR2 is SVGEGT in the germline V gene. The CDR3 contains 16 residues. The CDR3 is CASSYSAGQGRQPQHF. The CDR3 DNA reads as TGTGCCAGCAGTTACTCGGCGGGACAGGGCCGACAGCCCCAGCATTTT.

J is TRBJ2-1 and V is TRBV7-9; 8 bases match TRBD2. The CDR3 extends over 14 amino acids. Germline V CDR1 and CDR2: SEHNR, FQNEAQ (reference sequence). Unmatched junction bases numbered 4, after V lost 5 bases and J lost 4 bases. CDR3 loop: CASSPQREYNEQFF. CDR3 in DNA: TGTGCCAGCAGCCCCCAGCGGGAGTACAATGAGCAGTTCTTC. The variable domain in full, completed from reference TRBV7-9 and TRBJ2-1, reads DTGVSQNPRHKITKRGQNVTFRCDPISEHNRLYWYRQTLGQGPEFLTYFQNEAQLEKSRLLSDRFSAERPKGSFSTLEIQRTEQGDSAMYLCASSPQREYNEQFFGPGTRLTVL.

The rearrangement joins TRBV21-1 to TRBJ1-1. TRBV21-1 is deemed a pseudogene. This CDR3 is 15 amino acids long. In DNA form, the CDR3 reads TGTGCCAGCAGCAAATGTAGGGAAAGGGACACTGAAGCTTTCTTT. Translation gives CASSKCRERDTEAFF.

The chain links TRBV19 to TRBJ1-2; D perhaps matches TRBD1 (5 bases). This CDR3 has 13 residues. Looked up from germline, CDR1 is LNHDA and CDR2 is SQIVND (reference sequence). The ends were cut back, 8 bases at V and 6 bases at J, with 16 bases in the middle. For the CDR3, the DNA is TGTGCCAGTTCCCTACGGGGGGGAAATGGCTACACCTTC. It codes for CASSLRGGNGYTF.

The chain is built from TRBV28 and TRBJ1-1; possibly TRBD1 for D (6 bases). Germline V gene lookup returns CDR1 MDHEN and CDR2 SYDVKM. V lost 3 bases to trimming and J lost 0 bases, with 14 bases between them. CDR3 length: 16 residues. CDR3 protein: CASSFHVTGMNTEAFF. CDR3 nucleotide sequence: TGTGCCAGCAGTTTTCACGTTACAGGGATGAACACTGAAGCTTTCTTT. Supplemented by reference TRBV28 and TRBJ1-1, the full variable domain reads DVKVTQSSRYLVKRTGEKVFLECVQDMDHENMFWYRQDPGLGLRLIYFSYDVKMKEKGDIPEGYSVSREKKERFSLILESASTNQTSMYLCASSFHVTGMNTEAFFGQGTRLTVV.

The chain has TRBV9 and TRBJ2-3; 15 positions match TRBD2. Germline CDR1 reads SGDLS; CDR2 reads YYNGEE. V dropped 3 bases and J dropped 8; count of bases not matched to a gene: 4. CDR3 length: 15 residues. This chain's CDR3 is CASSAGLAGGGTQYF. The CDR3 bases are TGTGCCAGCAGCGCCGGACTAGCGGGAGGGGGTACGCAGTATTTT.

The CDR3 here is CASSPHRGPGTEAFF. In DNA, the CDR3 is TGCGCCAGCAGCCCACACAGGGGGCCTGGCACTGAAGCTTTCTTT. The V gene is TRBV5-1, the J gene TRBJ1-1, with TRBD1 matching 9 bases. The CDR3 extends over 15 amino acids. V shed 4 bases and J 4 bases; nucleotides not matched to a gene: 8. Germline V CDR1 and CDR2: SGHRS, YFSETQ. Drawing the rest from reference TRBV5-1 and TRBJ1-1, the complete variable domain is KAGVTQTPRYLIKTRGQQVTLSCSPISGHRSVSWYQQTPGQGLQFLFEYFSETQRNKGNFPGRFSGRQFSNSRSEMNVSTLELGDSALYLCASSPHRGPGTEAFFGQGTRLTVV.

This clone was observed once. The V gene is TRBV9, the J gene TRBJ2-7; D is unclear. The germline V gene encodes CDR1 SGDLS and CDR2 YYNGEE. There are 14 residues in the CDR3. Trimming left V 0 bases short and J 6 bases short, with 13 bases between. The CDR3 sequence: CASSVGAKSGEQYF. The CDR3, as DNA: TGTGCCAGCAGCGTAGGGGCCAAATCCGGCGAGCAGTACTTC.

This chain connects TRBV4-2 to TRBJ1-3; 8 nucleotides match TRBD1. The trim removed 4 bases at V and 4 bases at J, leaving 6 bases unmatched. The CDR3 contains 15 residues. The germline V gene encodes CDR1 LGHNA and CDR2 YNFKEQ. For the CDR3, the DNA is TGTGCCAGCAGCCGCAGCGACAGGGGAGGAAACACCATATATTTT. This encodes CASSRSDRGGNTIYF.

The chain couples TRBV5-6 to TRBJ2-7; D gene ambiguous. V gave up 4 bases and J gave up 2 bases, with 16 bases separating them. Germline values: CDR1 SGHDT, CDR2 YYEEEE. This CDR3 spans 15 amino acids. The CDR3 is CASSRLTVRTYEQYF. The CDR3 region has the DNA TGTGCCAGCAGCCGTCTAACAGTTCGGACCTACGAGCAGTACTTC.

The V call is TRBV7-6, the J call TRBJ2-2; 7 bases are a match to TRBD1. J was trimmed by 2 bases and V by 5 bases; bases with no gene match: 11. There are 17 residues in the CDR3. Germline lookup yields CDR1 SGHVS and CDR2 FNYEAQ. The CDR3 protein is CASSPGWTGANTGELFF. The DNA of the CDR3 is TGTGCCAGCAGCCCGGGTTGGACAGGAGCTAACACCGGGGAGCTGTTTTTT.